This T cell receptor (beta chain) was captured by sequencing in a study of memory CD4+ T cells and cytomegalovirus serostatus. At the level of the study: Of the healthy Belgian adults, 8 to 10 were CMV seropositive and 20 to 30 seronegative.

Single viable CD3+CD4+CD8-CD45RO+ cells were sorted as the memory CD4+ T cells. Positive selection with CD4 microbeads enriched total CD4+ T cells. Profiled with immunoSEQ multiplex PCR; TCRdb holds only in-frame clones, not every one. The sample includes some 49,000 clones, roughly 78% of them seen just once. CDR3 length equals 15 residues. V shed 2 bases and J shed 5 bases, with 13 bases lying between them. Germline V gene lookup returns CDR1 SGHAT and CDR2 FQDESV (reference sequence). The chain uses TRBV11-1 and TRBJ2-1; the D gene is possibly TRBD2 (6 bases). This receptor was obtained from an adult in good health and CMV-seronegative. Sequencing was performed on memory CD4+ T cells from blood. The CDR3 here is CASSLRRRGDNEQFF. The CDR3, as DNA: TGTGCCAGCAGCTTAAGGAGGCGGGGAGACAATGAGCAGTTCTTC. The full variable domain, in which reference TRBV11-1 and TRBJ2-1 provide the parts outside the CDR3, is EAEVAQSPRYKITEKSQAVAFWCDPISGHATLYWYRQILGQGPELLVQFQDESVVDDSQLPKDRFSAERLKGVDSTLKIQPAELGDSAMYLCASSLRRRGDNEQFFGPGTRLTVL.